Listed here are 25 T cell receptor beta chains from one sample, sequenced in a study of cytomegalovirus exposure and HLA in healthy donors (dated by TCRdb to between 2016 and 2019). The receptor library was made with the immunoSEQ multiplex PCR assay. A mixture of 60 forward primers for TCR Vbeta segments and 13 reverse primers for TCR Jbeta segments was used in the multiplex PCR. Not all clones reach the TCRdb copy of this immuneACCESS table, which keeps in-frame sequences only. Checked studies attribute under half of the gap to unresolved V genes and leave the rest unexplained. Across this sample there are 120,000 or so clones, with 70% to 80% seen only once. Clones ranked in the top ten supply about 9.1% of the sample. What was sequenced was PBMCs. Receptors were obtained from a woman aged 45-59 years in good health and CMV-seropositive.

The J gene is TRBJ2-7, the V gene TRBV5-1; the D gene is possibly TRBD2 (7 bases). Trimming took 6 bases from V and 4 from J, leaving 23 bases between them. This CDR3 has 16 amino acids. CDR1 is SGHRS, CDR2 YFSETQ, per germline. Here the CDR3 reads CASTMGASGGGYEQYF. In DNA, the CDR3 is TGCGCCAGCACCATGGGGGCTAGCGGAGGGGGATACGAGCAGTACTTC. Based on the CDR3 plus reference TRBV5-1 and TRBJ2-7, the full variable domain is KAGVTQTPRYLIKTRGQQVTLSCSPISGHRSVSWYQQTPGQGLQFLFEYFSETQRNKGNFPGRFSGRQFSNSRSEMNVSTLELGDSALYLCASTMGASGGGYEQYFGPGTRLTVT.

This clone has a single count. The chain couples TRBV27 to TRBJ1-1; 8 nucleotides match TRBD1. V was pared by 0 bases and J by 10 bases, with 10 bases of the junction left unmatched. This CDR3 is 15 amino acids long. Germline V gives CDR1 MNHEY, CDR2 SMNVEV (reference sequence). The CDR3: CASSLSPGDRGRAFF. DNA of the CDR3: TGTGCCAGCAGTTTATCCCCCGGCGACAGGGGTAGAGCTTTCTTT.

The chain carries TRBV2 and TRBJ1-4, with 7 bases fitting TRBD1. Germline CDR1 reads SNHLY; CDR2 reads FYNNEI. J gave up 7 bases and V 7 bases, and 3 bases lay outside the gene matches. The CDR3 consists of 12 residues. The CDR3 is CASTRGSEKLFF. The DNA for the CDR3 is TGTGCCAGCACCAGGGGGTCTGAAAAACTGTTTTTT.

This clone was observed a handful of times. This chain connects TRBV2 to TRBJ1-1, with no clear D. Germline CDR1 and CDR2: SNHLY and FYNNEI. V dropped 5 bases and J dropped 3 bases, with 4 bases sitting between them. This CDR3 contains 11 residues. The CDR3, as DNA: TGTGCCAGCAGTCGTTACACTGAAGCTTTCTTT. This sequence encodes CASSRYTEAFF. The entire variable domain, with the rest obtained from reference TRBV2 and TRBJ1-1, is as follows: EPEVTQTPSHQVTQMGQEVILRCVPISNHLYFYWYRQILGQKVEFLVSFYNNEISEKSEIFDDQFSVERPDGSNFTLKIRSTKLEDSAMYFCASSRYTEAFFGQGTRLTVV.

The chain recombines TRBV21-1 with TRBJ1-3; TRBD1, as called in the table, went unchecked against the DNA. TRBV21-1 is shown as a pseudogene. The CDR3 extends over 16 amino acids. CDR3 DNA: TGTGCCAGAGAACCGACGGACAGGGGGCCTGGAAACACCATATATTTT. Translating it yields CAREPTDRGPGNTIYF.

Only one count was recorded for this clone. The rearrangement uses TRBV4-1 and TRBJ1-6; TRBD1 agrees at 12 bases. The V gene end was trimmed by 0 bases and the J gene end by 13 bases; junction bases not matched to a gene: 7. Germline CDR1 is MGHRA and CDR2 is YSYEKL. The CDR3 covers 16 residues. CDR3 DNA: TGCGCCAGCAGCCAAGAGGGACAGGGGGCGGGATTGCCCCTCCACTTT. Its protein is CASSQEGQGAGLPLHF.

This clone was observed a single time. This chain connects TRBV4-3 to TRBJ2-7; 9 bases map to TRBD2. CDR1 is LGHNA and CDR2 is YSLEER in the germline V gene. The CDR3 contains 16 residues. Trimming cost V 0 bases and J 0 bases; bases outside gene matches: 3. CDR3: CASSQDPSGNSYEQYF. The CDR3, as DNA: TGCGCCAGCAGCCAAGATCCTAGCGGGAACTCCTACGAGCAGTACTTC.

This chain links TRBV30 with TRBJ1-2; no firm D call. CDR1 and CDR2 from the germline V gene are GTSNPN and SVGIG (reference sequence). V was pared by 2 bases and J by 4 bases, with 14 bases between. This CDR3 is built from 14 residues. CDR3 DNA: TGTGCCTGGAGTATCGTGGAGAAAGCCTATGGCTACACCTTC. It translates to CAWSIVEKAYGYTF.

The sample holds a few counts of this clone. V is TRBV4-1 and J is TRBJ2-3; possibly TRBD1 for D (6 bases). This CDR3 is 15 amino acids long. Germline-derived CDR1 and CDR2 are MGHRA and YSYEKL. V lost 2 bases to trimming and J lost 2 bases, with 11 bases between them. CDR3 DNA sequence: TGCGCCAGCAGCCAACCGACAGGTATCACAGATACGCAGTATTTT. Translated: CASSQPTGITDTQYF.

This chain links TRBV18 with TRBJ1-5, with D tentatively TRBD1 (6 bases). Germline V gene data show CDR1 as KGHSH and CDR2 as LQKENI. The V and J ends lost 5 bases and 2 bases respectively, with 10 bases between them. The CDR3 spans 14 residues. The CDR3 DNA sequence: TGTGCCAGCTCAGGGGGGGCGCGCAATCAGCCCCAGCATTTT. Its protein is CASSGGARNQPQHF. Full variable domain (remainder filled in from reference TRBV18 and TRBJ1-5): NAGVMQNPRHLVRRRGQEARLRCSPMKGHSHVYWYRQLPEEGLKFMVYLQKENIIDESGMPKERFSAEFPKEGPSILRIQQVVRGDSAAYFCASSGGARNQPQHFGDGTRLSIL.

This sequence joins TRBV7-9 and TRBJ2-5; D ambiguous. Germline values: CDR1 SEHNR, CDR2 FQNEAQ (reference sequence). This CDR3 comprises 14 residues. The V and J ends lost 0 bases and 1 base respectively, with 6 bases between them. CDR3 bases: TGTGCCAGCAGCTTAGCCAGTCTCCAAGAGACCCAGTACTTC. This gives the protein CASSLASLQETQYF.

The genes are TRBV6-6 and TRBJ1-2, with D unresolved. This CDR3 has 15 residues. Germline loops: CDR1 MNHNY, CDR2 SVGAGI (reference sequence). V was clipped by 6 bases and J by 5 bases, with 19 bases between them. The CDR3 region is CASRLSRETPYGYTF. The CDR3, as DNA: TGTGCCAGCAGGCTTTCCCGGGAGACTCCGTATGGCTACACCTTC.

There are a few counts of this clone. The rearrangement joins TRBV6-5 to TRBJ1-6, with D hard to call. The CDR3 is made up of 15 amino acids. The V and J ends lost 0 bases and 9 bases respectively, with 12 bases between them. Germline V CDR1 and CDR2: MNHEY, SVGAGI. DNA of the CDR3: TGTGCCAGCAGTTACTCGATACAGCTCGGTTCACCCCTCCACTTT. It specifies CASSYSIQLGSPLHF.

This clone was seen only once. The chain is built from TRBV18 and TRBJ2-7, with 7 bases lining up with TRBD1. Germline V gives CDR1 KGHSH, CDR2 LQKENI. The V and J ends lost 3 bases and 5 bases, in that order; junction bases with no gene match: 10. The CDR3 has 15 residues. The CDR3 sequence is CASSPSTGNSHEQYF. In DNA form, the CDR3 reads TGTGCCAGCTCACCGTCGACAGGGAATTCCCACGAGCAGTACTTC.

The genes are TRBV9 and TRBJ1-3; 7 nucleotides align to TRBD1. The CDR3 consists of 15 residues. V shed 0 bases and J 4 bases; nucleotides not matched to a gene: 4. CDR1 is SGDLS and CDR2 is YYNGEE in the germline V gene. This chain's CDR3 is CASSVGVTGGNTIYF. Here the CDR3 DNA reads TGTGCCAGCAGCGTAGGTGTGACAGGGGGAAACACCATATATTTT.

This chain joins TRBV14 and TRBJ2-2; TRBD1 might be the D (6 bases). The germline CDR1 and CDR2 sequences are SGHDN and FVKESK. The CDR3 contains 16 residues. V was pared by 2 bases and J by 7 bases, with 17 bases between. CDR3 residues: CASSQFRPGAGGELFF. The CDR3 DNA is TGTGCCAGCAGCCAATTTCGTCCAGGGGCCGGCGGGGAGCTGTTTTTT.

This clone has a handful of counts. The rearrangement joins TRBV4-1 to TRBJ1-4; D perhaps matches TRBD1 (5 bases). The V and J ends lost 0 bases and 7 bases respectively, with 15 bases between them. Germline lookup yields CDR1 MGHRA and CDR2 YSYEKL. The CDR3 length is 16 residues. CDR3 sequence: CASSQETVRGREKLFF. The CDR3 DNA is TGCGCCAGCAGCCAAGAGACAGTAAGGGGTCGTGAAAAACTGTTTTTT.

The gene calls are TRBV4-2 and TRBJ1-6, with 9 bases lining up with TRBD1. The CDR3 contains 17 residues. The germline V gene encodes CDR1 LGHNA and CDR2 YNFKEQ. V lost 3 bases, J lost 7 bases, and 10 bases stayed unmatched. The CDR3, as DNA: TGTGCCAGCAGCCAGCCCTCCGGGACAGGGCGGAATTCACCCCTCCACTTT. This gives the protein CASSQPSGTGRNSPLHF.

The rearrangement uses TRBV7-3 and TRBJ2-3, with D tentatively TRBD2 (6 bases). V shed 5 bases and J shed 0 bases, with 12 bases lying between them. CDR3 length: 15 amino acids. Germline V gene lookup returns CDR1 SGHTA and CDR2 FQGTGA. The chain's CDR3 is CASSPSGRSTDTQYF. The CDR3, as DNA: TGTGCCAGCAGCCCCTCAGGGAGGAGCACAGATACGCAGTATTTT.

V and J are TRBV6-6 and TRBJ1-6; D unclear. Germline V gene data show CDR1 as MNHNY and CDR2 as SVGAGI (reference sequence). The CDR3 consists of 16 residues. With 2 bases removed from V and 0 bases from J, the gap between germline ends came to 8 bases. The CDR3 protein is CASSYGGSSYNSPLHF. CDR3 nucleotides: TGTGCCAGCAGTTACGGCGGCAGCTCCTATAATTCACCCCTCCACTTT.

The chain couples TRBV5-4 to TRBJ2-7; no reliable D call. Between the trimmed V and J ends, which lost 3 bases and 3 bases, there was a span of 19 bases. The germline CDR1 and CDR2 sequences are SGHNT and YYREEE (reference sequence). The CDR3 covers 16 residues. The CDR3 DNA reads as TGTGCCAGCAGCTCCACCCCATCACAGCACCTCTACGAGCAGTACTTC. Its protein is CASSSTPSQHLYEQYF.

Only one count was recorded for this clone. The chain couples TRBV7-2 to TRBJ2-7; 7 positions agree with TRBD1. CDR3 length: 13 amino acids. CDR1 is SGHTA, CDR2 FQGNSA, per germline. After removal of 7 bases from V and 6 bases from J, the junction contained 9 bases not matched to a gene. In nucleotides, the CDR3 is TGTGCCAGCACCCTGAATGAGGGGGCCGAGCAGTACTTC. Translation: CASTLNEGAEQYF.

This clone was seen once. V and J are TRBV19 and TRBJ2-1, with D possibly matching TRBD2 (5 bases). V lost 3 bases and J 0 bases, leaving 6 bases between the germline ends. CDR3 length: 14 amino acids. The germline CDR1 and CDR2 sequences are LNHDA and SQIVND (reference sequence). CDR3 amino acids: CASSMSGSYNEQFF. The CDR3 DNA reads TGTGCCAGTAGTATGAGCGGCTCCTACAATGAGCAGTTCTTC.

A single count supports this clone. This chain uses TRBV5-1 with TRBJ2-1; 9 positions agree with TRBD2. Trimming removed 6 bases from V and 9 bases from J; junction bases left unmatched: 19. The CDR3 covers 17 residues. Germline loops: CDR1 SGHRS, CDR2 YFSETQ. The CDR3 reads CASTVAGLAGWQGEQFF. The CDR3 nucleotides read TGCGCCAGCACCGTAGCGGGACTAGCTGGGTGGCAGGGTGAGCAGTTCTTC.

This chain links TRBV4-1 with TRBJ1-1; 9 nucleotides agree with TRBD1. Germline lookup yields CDR1 MGHRA and CDR2 YSYEKL. There are 16 residues in the CDR3. After removal of 5 bases from V and 5 bases from J, the junction contained 12 bases not matched to a gene. CDR3 nucleotides: TGCGCCAGCAGCTATTACTCGACAGGGGGGTATACTGAAGCTTTCTTT. It encodes CASSYYSTGGYTEAFF.